This is a list of T cell receptor beta chains from one sample in a study of blood T cell repertoires in COVID-19. Repertoires were generated with immunoSEQ multiplex PCR, while TCRdb's copy carries only in-frame clones and drops some. Counted here are 300,000 to 400,000 clones, about 89% occurring once; the ten biggest clones make up roughly 6%. Sequencing used peripheral blood. These receptors were obtained from a woman aged 50 to 65 with COVID-19, enrolled during active disease. The CDR3 runs from the conserved cysteine through the conserved F or W. Each record gives: J gene, V gene, CDR3 protein.

TRBJ2-7 | TRBV6-5 | CASSSLAGVSEQYF
TRBJ2-7 | TRBV6-4 | CASRKTGGYEQYF
TRBJ2-7 | TRBV5-1 | CASSSTGAFYEQYF
TRBJ2-7 | TRBV6-5 | CASSYHVHEQYF
TRBJ2-2 | TRBV19 | CASSIDSGRASFSSGTGELFF
TRBJ1-2 | TRBV24-1 | CATSDSGQRYGYTF
TRBJ2-3 | TRBV2 | CASSEAGGRGTDTQYF
TRBJ1-6 | TRBV3-1/TRBV3-2 | CASSQTADRDNSPLHF
TRBJ2-7 | TRBV3-1/TRBV3-2 | CASSQSGRTYEQYF
TRBJ1-2 | TRBV9 | CASSEALDYGYTF
TRBJ2-7 | TRBV2 | CASLTGFNYEQYF
TRBJ2-3 | TRBV19 | CASSPQGQAFTDTQYF